The 30 T cell receptor beta chains given below trace back to one sample, sequenced in a study of blood T cell repertoires in COVID-19. Profiling relied on immunoSEQ multiplex PCR, and the TCRdb table lists in-frame clones only, not all of them. The sample comprises approximately 100,000 clones, 70% to 90% of which are singletons, and approximately 3.1% rests with the top ten. Sequencing was performed on peripheral blood. Receptor source: a man aged 45 to 65 in a cohort sampled during active COVID-19.

This chain connects TRBV11-2 to TRBJ2-5, with TRBD1 matching over 8 bases. J lost 4 bases, V lost 1 base, and 11 bases had no gene match. Germline loops: CDR1 SGHAT, CDR2 FQNNGV. The CDR3 runs to 17 residues. CDR3 residues: CASSLGYRGNLGETQYF. The CDR3 bases are TGTGCCAGCAGCTTAGGTTACAGGGGGAACCTAGGAGAGACCCAGTACTTC. The whole variable domain, filled in from reference TRBV11-2 and TRBJ2-5, reads EAGVAQSPRYKIIEKRQSVAFWCNPISGHATLYWYQQILGQGPKLLIQFQNNGVVDDSQLPKDRFSAERLKGVDSTLKIQPAKLEDSAVYLCASSLGYRGNLGETQYFGPGTRLLVL.

V usage is TRBV28 and J usage is TRBJ1-2; 9 bases are shared with TRBD1. V gave up 5 bases and J gave up 4 bases; unmatched junction bases: 8. This CDR3 has 15 amino acids. Germline CDR1 MDHEN, CDR2 SYDVKM. The CDR3 DNA is TGTGCCAGCAGTACTCTCGGGACAGGGATCTATGGCTACACCTTC. Translated: CASSTLGTGIYGYTF.

This chain joins TRBV3-1 (or the pseudogene TRBV3-2) and TRBJ2-5; no clear D. Germline V CDR1 and CDR2: LGHDT, YNNKEL (reference sequence). This CDR3 has 14 amino acids. The V gene lost 1 base and the J gene lost 1 base, with 7 bases spanning the gap. The CDR3 nucleotides are TGTGCCAGCAGCCAAGCAACAACCCAAGAGACCCAGTACTTC. It encodes CASSQATTQETQYF.

There are a few counts of this clone. The genes are TRBV21-1 and TRBJ1-3; the table's D call of TRBD1 was not tested on the DNA. TRBV21-1 is a listed pseudogene. This CDR3 comprises 14 residues. DNA of the CDR3: TGTGCCAGCAGCGCTCGGACAACTGGAAACACCATATATTTT. Translating it yields CASSARTTGNTIYF.

V is TRBV11-2 and J is TRBJ1-4; D gene ambiguous. Trimming shortened V by 2 bases and J by 0 bases, and 4 bases separated the two germline ends. Germline V lookup: CDR1 SGHAT, CDR2 FQNNGV. This CDR3 region has 14 residues. CDR3 in amino acids: CASSLQATNEKLFF. The CDR3 DNA follows: TGTGCCAGCAGCTTACAGGCAACTAATGAAAAACTGTTTTTT.

The chain recombines TRBV7-3 with TRBJ2-5; TRBD2 agrees at 7 bases. This CDR3 contains 16 residues. Germline V lookup: CDR1 SGHTA, CDR2 FQGTGA. After removal of 4 bases from V and 4 bases from J, the junction contained 12 bases not matched to a gene. This CDR3 is CASSSYLPRGVETQYF. CDR3 DNA: TGTGCCAGCAGCTCATACCTCCCACGGGGGGTAGAGACCCAGTACTTC.

The rearrangement joins TRBV4-2 to TRBJ2-2, with TRBD2 matching 14 bases. CDR1 LGHNA and CDR2 YNFKEQ come from the germline V gene. Trimming removed 1 base from V and 7 bases from J; junction bases left unmatched: 2. The CDR3 totals 16 residues. Written as DNA, the CDR3 is TGTGCCAGCAGCCAAGTCGGGACTAGCGGGGGCGGGGAGCTGTTTTTT. Protein: CASSQVGTSGGGELFF.

The chain recombines TRBV9 with TRBJ2-5; D is perhaps TRBD1 (5 bases). CDR3 length equals 14 residues. The V end lost 1 base, the J end lost 1 base, and 8 bases lay between the germline ends. From germline, CDR1 is SGDLS and CDR2 YYNGEE. The CDR3 is CASSVQGSQETQYF. CDR3 nucleotides: TGTGCCAGCAGCGTACAGGGATCCCAAGAGACCCAGTACTTC.

This CDR3 reads CASSLAGTSGTDTQYF. DNA for the CDR3: TGCGCCAGCAGCTTGGCCGGGACTAGCGGCACAGATACGCAGTATTTT. The chain employs TRBV5-1 and TRBJ2-3, with 10 positions matching TRBD2. Looked up from germline, CDR1 is SGHRS and CDR2 is YFSETQ. The CDR3 spans 16 residues. V dropped 0 bases and J dropped 1; count of bases not matched to a gene: 2.

CDR3 loop: CASSPAGTAFSFF. DNA of the CDR3: TGTGCCAGCAGTCCCGCCGGGACAGCCTTTTCTTTCTTT. This rearrangement joins TRBV7-9 to TRBJ1-1, with 7 bases that match TRBD1. The V and J ends lost 6 bases and 12 bases, in that order; junction bases with no gene match: 13. Germline assignment: CDR1 SEHNR and CDR2 FQNEAQ (reference sequence). The CDR3 is 13 residues long.

The rearrangement joins TRBV21-1 to TRBJ2-1; TRBD1, the table's D call, was not compared with the DNA. TRBV21-1 is an annotated pseudogene. CDR3 size: 18 residues. CDR3 residues: CASSPGQGATKSYNEQFF. Written as DNA, the CDR3 is TGTGCCAGCAGCCCCGGACAGGGGGCCACAAAGTCGTACAATGAGCAGTTCTTC.

The chain employs TRBV27 and TRBJ1-1; TRBD1 aligns across 7 bases. CDR1 and CDR2 from the germline V gene are MNHEY and SMNVEV (reference sequence). CDR3 size: 15 residues. J lost 6 bases, V lost 3 bases, and 10 bases had no gene match. DNA for the CDR3: TGTGCCAGCAGTTTTTCCCTGCCGACAGGGCCTGAAGCTTTCTTT. This encodes CASSFSLPTGPEAFF.

The chain links TRBV20-1 to TRBJ2-1; a weak D match, TRBD2 (6 bases). CDR1 is DFQATT, CDR2 SNEGSKA, per germline (reference sequence). This CDR3 has 11 residues. Trimming pared 1 base from V and 15 bases from J, leaving 13 bases between. This CDR3 reads CSARVGGGPFF. The DNA of the CDR3 is TGCAGTGCTAGAGTCGGAGGAGGGCCGTTCTTC.

The V call is TRBV1, the J call TRBJ2-1; TRBD2 is the table's D call and was not checked against the DNA. TRBV1 is reported as a pseudogene. The CDR3 extends over 14 amino acids. The CDR3 loop is CTSAWTRWGNEQFF. The DNA of the CDR3 is TGCACCAGCGCCTGGACTAGATGGGGCAATGAGCAGTTCTTC.

The chain couples TRBV19 to TRBJ1-5; 8 bases match TRBD1. The V and J ends lost 7 bases and 6 bases, in that order; junction bases with no gene match: 2. CDR1 and CDR2 (germline): LNHDA, SQIVND (reference sequence). This CDR3 comprises 12 residues. The CDR3 spells CASTGGGQPQHF. The DNA of the CDR3 is TGTGCCAGTACAGGGGGCGGTCAGCCCCAGCATTTT.

This rearrangement joins TRBV29-1 to TRBJ2-5, with D possibly being TRBD2 (6 bases). This CDR3 spans 15 amino acids. The V gene's germline CDR1 is SQVTM and CDR2 ANQGSEA. V lost 4 bases and J lost 1, with 16 bases in between. The CDR3 spells CSVVGGTDPQETQYF. CDR3 DNA sequence: TGCAGCGTTGTTGGGGGGACCGACCCCCAAGAGACCCAGTACTTC.

This clone has just one count. The chain recombines TRBV6-5 with TRBJ1-2; 11 bases match TRBD1. CDR3 size: 13 residues. The germline gives CDR1 MNHEY, CDR2 SVGAGI. After removal of 6 bases from V and 7 bases from J, the junction contained 4 bases not matched to a gene. The CDR3 is CASRDRGHLGYTF. CDR3 nucleotides: TGTGCCAGCAGGGACAGGGGGCATCTTGGCTACACCTTC.

This chain uses TRBV5-1 with TRBJ2-2; possible D gene TRBD2, 5 bases. Germline CDR1 reads SGHRS; CDR2 reads YFSETQ. The CDR3 is made up of 14 amino acids. V was trimmed by 0 bases and J by 6 bases, leaving 9 bases between them. The CDR3 loop is CASSLALGAGELFF. The CDR3 nucleotides are TGCGCCAGCAGCTTGGCCCTCGGGGCCGGGGAGCTGTTTTTT.

The V and J genes are TRBV23-1 and TRBJ2-6; D perhaps matches TRBD2 (7 bases). TRBV23-1 is recorded as an ORF, its role being uncertain. The CDR3 extends over 16 amino acids. Trimming removed 4 bases from V and 0 bases from J, with 10 bases in between. The CDR3 DNA follows: TGCGCCAGCAGTCGCGGGGGACACTCTGGGGCCAACGTCCTGACTTTC. It translates to CASSRGGHSGANVLTF.

The chain is built from TRBV7-9 and TRBJ2-5, with TRBD1 matching over 9 bases. The CDR3 runs 15 residues. Germline V CDR1 and CDR2: SEHNR, FQNEAQ (reference sequence). Germline trimming cut 3 bases from V and 2 bases from J; bases unmatched to any gene: 4. The CDR3: CASSFRQGGQETQYF. The CDR3 coding sequence is TGTGCCAGCAGCTTTCGACAGGGGGGTCAAGAGACCCAGTACTTC.

This clone was observed a single time. V is TRBV5-1 and J is TRBJ1-4; possible D gene TRBD1, 6 bases. Germline V lookup: CDR1 SGHRS, CDR2 YFSETQ. The CDR3 runs to 15 residues. Deletions cut 4 bases from V and 0 bases from J, with 10 bases between. The CDR3 DNA reads TGCGCCAGCAGCCCGGACAGTTCAACTAATGAAAAACTGTTTTTT. This encodes CASSPDSSTNEKLFF. The variable domain in full, completed from reference TRBV5-1 and TRBJ1-4, reads KAGVTQTPRYLIKTRGQQVTLSCSPISGHRSVSWYQQTPGQGLQFLFEYFSETQRNKGNFPGRFSGRQFSNSRSEMNVSTLELGDSALYLCASSPDSSTNEKLFFGSGTQLSVL.

This clone was counted only a few times. The genes are TRBV7-9 and TRBJ2-1; 8 bases align to TRBD1. The CDR3 runs 16 residues. V gave up 5 bases and J gave up 2 bases; unmatched junction bases: 8. CDR1 and CDR2 from the germline V gene are SEHNR and FQNEAQ (reference sequence). CDR3: CASSRIRGRTYNEQFF. The CDR3 DNA reads TGTGCCAGCAGCCGAATCAGGGGGCGGACCTACAATGAGCAGTTCTTC.

This sequence joins TRBV7-8 and TRBJ1-2; a possible D gene is TRBD1 (5 bases). The length of the CDR3 is 12 residues. V lost 4 bases and J 8 bases, leaving 11 bases between the germline ends. CDR1 and CDR2 from the germline V gene are SGHVS and FQNEAQ. DNA for the CDR3: TGTGCCAGCAGCTCAGGGAACCGAGGCTACACCTTC. It is translated as CASSSGNRGYTF.

This clone has just one count. The chain uses TRBV7-9 and TRBJ2-1, with TRBD2 as a possible D gene (5 bases). This CDR3 spans 13 amino acids. CDR1 SEHNR and CDR2 FQNEAQ come from the germline V gene (reference sequence). V lost 6 bases and J lost 7, with 13 bases in between. As DNA, the CDR3 is TGTGCCAGCAGGGATAATACTAGGAATGAGCAGTTCTTC. Translated: CASRDNTRNEQFF.

CDR3 region: CASSLADRSYEQYF. CDR3 DNA: TGTGCCAGCAGCTTAGCGGACAGGTCCTACGAGCAGTACTTC. This sequence joins TRBV7-9 and TRBJ2-7; 7 nucleotides agree with TRBD1. Germline V lookup: CDR1 SEHNR, CDR2 FQNEAQ (reference sequence). This CDR3 has 14 amino acids. V was pared by 0 bases and J by 1 base, with 0 bases of the junction left unmatched.

The chain carries TRBV7-2 and TRBJ1-1; D not certain. Trimming shortened V by 2 bases and J by 0 bases, and 7 bases separated the two germline ends. CDR3 length: 14 amino acids. Germline V gene data show CDR1 as SGHTA and CDR2 as FQGNSA. This CDR3 reads CASSLSGVNTEAFF. The DNA of the CDR3 is TGTGCCAGCAGCTTATCCGGTGTGAACACTGAAGCTTTCTTT.

The chain employs TRBV5-1 and TRBJ2-2; TRBD1 matches 9 bases. The CDR3 length is 15 residues. Per germline, CDR1 SGHRS and CDR2 YFSETQ. J gave up 7 bases and V 5 bases, and 9 bases lay outside the gene matches. The CDR3 is CASRDGTGIDGELFF. The CDR3 DNA follows: TGCGCCAGCAGGGACGGGACAGGGATAGACGGGGAGCTGTTTTTT.

V and J are TRBV6-5 and TRBJ2-7; tentatively, D is TRBD1 (7 bases). Germline-derived CDR1 and CDR2 are MNHEY and SVGAGI. The CDR3 is 14 residues long. Trimming pared 5 bases from V and 2 bases from J, leaving 13 bases between. The chain's CDR3 is CASSRGTATYEQYV. The CDR3 region has the DNA TGTGCCAGCAGTCGGGGGACAGCAACCTACGAGCAGTACGTC.

Only one count was recorded for this clone. This chain connects TRBV15 to TRBJ1-4; D may be TRBD1 (5 bases). Trimming removed 1 base from V and 8 bases from J, with 11 bases in between. The CDR3 spans 14 residues. Looked up from germline, CDR1 is LNHNV and CDR2 is YYDKDF (reference sequence). The CDR3: CATSRVGDREKLFF. CDR3 sequence (DNA): TGTGCCACCAGCAGAGTAGGGGATCGGGAAAAACTGTTTTTT. Variable domain in full (rest from reference TRBV15 and TRBJ1-4): DAMVIQNPRYQVTQFGKPVTLSCSQTLNHNVMYWYQQKSSQAPKLLFHYYDKDFNNEADTPDNFQSRRPNTSFCFLDIRSPGLGDTAMYLCATSRVGDREKLFFGSGTQLSVL.

This chain links TRBV7-9 with TRBJ1-4, with D tentatively TRBD1 (6 bases). The CDR3 runs to 14 residues. The V end was cut by 6 bases, the J end by 5 bases, with 13 bases between. Germline values: CDR1 SEHNR, CDR2 FQNEAQ (reference sequence). The CDR3 coding sequence is TGTGCCAGCAGGGAGGGGGGGATAAATGAAAAACTGTTTTTT. Its protein is CASREGGINEKLFF. The entire variable domain, with the rest obtained from reference TRBV7-9 and TRBJ1-4, is as follows: DTGVSQNPRHKITKRGQNVTFRCDPISEHNRLYWYRQTLGQGPEFLTYFQNEAQLEKSRLLSDRFSAERPKGSFSTLEIQRTEQGDSAMYLCASREGGINEKLFFGSGTQLSVL.